A selection of T cell receptor beta chains follows, all from one sample in a study of blood T cell repertoires in COVID-19. Sequencing was performed with immunoSEQ multiplex PCR; in TCRdb, only in-frame clones are kept and a portion is missing. The table has about 350,000 clones, about 88% seen once. The sequenced material came from PBMCs or T cells enriched from blood (not recorded which). The receptors shown here come from a young woman who had recovered from COVID-19. The CDR3 runs from the conserved cysteine through the conserved F or W. A D gene is named only where the DNA matches it firmly. Clone size appears in some rows only: once, few, many, or a class for an expanded clone.

size	V	D	J	DNA	CDR3
.	TRBV7-2	TRBD2	TRBJ2-1	TGTGCCAGCAGCTGGGATAGCGGGGGGGCCTACAATGAGCAGTTCTTC	CASSWDSGGAYNEQFF
.	TRBV12-3/TRBV12-4	.	TRBJ1-1	TGTGCCAGCAGTTTTGGGGAGGGGAGAGGAGCTTTCTTT	CASSFGEGRGAFF
.	TRBV24-1	TRBD1	TRBJ1-5	TGTGCCACCAGTGAGGGGGACAGGGAAAATCAGCCCCAGCATTTT	CATSEGDRENQPQHF
few	TRBV5-1	TRBD2	TRBJ2-2	TGCGCCAGCAGCCCCGGACTAGCGGACACCGGGGAGCTGTTTTTT	CASSPGLADTGELFF
.	TRBV7-8	TRBD2	TRBJ2-3	TGTGCCAGCAGCTTATGGGGACTAGCGGGGGCCTCGATCGTCTCTAGCACAGATACGCAGTATTTT	CASSLWGLAGASIVSSTDTQYF
.	TRBV2	.	TRBJ2-3	TGTGCCAGCAGTCGCGGGCCGAATTGGGTAGATACGCAGTATTTT	CASSRGPNWVDTQYF
.	TRBV28	.	TRBJ1-2	TGTGCCACATTTGAACCCGGGAGAGATGGCTACACCTTC	CATFEPGRDGYTF
.	TRBV19	.	TRBJ1-2	TGTGCCAGTAGTTGGGGCAGGTCTAACTATGGCTACACCTTC	CASSWGRSNYGYTF
.	TRBV5-6	.	TRBJ1-1	TGTGCCAGCAGCTCGAGGGTTGAAGCTTTCTTT	CASSSRVEAFF
.	TRBV15	TRBD1	TRBJ1-5	TGTGCCACCAGCAGACCGACAGGGCTCTCTCTCAATCAGCCCCAGCATTTT	CATSRPTGLSLNQPQHF